Reported below is one TCR beta chain. Its antigen is not known. The sample is drawn from a study of cytomegalovirus exposure and HLA in healthy donors. The study's findings and limits: Despite most TCR sequences being rare, some public TCRs occurred in many donors.

PCR amplification relied on 60 Vbeta primers (plus 13 Jbeta primers). Measured with immunoSEQ multiplex PCR; TCRdb has only the in-frame clones, and not every one. This sample has some 150,000 clones, with 82% found just once. Sequenced sample: PBMCs. This receptor was obtained from a young man in good health and CMV-seropositive.

As DNA, the CDR3 is TGTGCCAGCAGTTTATCAAGGGGGCTACTCAACTATGGCTACACCTTC. Its translation: CASSLSRGLLNYGYTF. The chain couples TRBV27 to TRBJ1-2; TRBD1 aligns across 7 bases. Germline V CDR1 and CDR2: MNHEY, SMNVEV (reference sequence). J gave up 2 bases and V 0 bases, and 6 bases lay outside the gene matches. CDR3 size: 16 residues.